The 25 T cell receptor beta chains below come from one sample, sequenced in a study of shared clonotypes between healthy human individuals. The repertoire was sequenced with immunoSEQ multiplex PCR; TCRdb's copy has only in-frame clones and lacks some. Of around 700,000 clones in the sample, around three quarters were seen once. Sequencing input: memory CD4+ T cells sorted from blood. Stated subset: CD45RA-negative fraction. These receptor sequences come from a woman under 40 in good health.

A word on this clone: The sample contains more than one DNA sequence encoding this CDR3. The chain couples TRBV27 to TRBJ1-1, with a tentative D call TRBD1 (5 bases). This CDR3 has 13 amino acids. The germline gives CDR1 MNHEY, CDR2 SMNVEV (reference sequence). With 6 bases removed from V and 0 bases from J, the gap between germline ends came to 8 bases. CDR3 loop: CASRGVMNTEAFF. The CDR3 nucleotides are TGTGCCAGCAGAGGGGTCATGAACACTGAAGCTTTCTTT.

V is TRBV5-1 and J is TRBJ2-7; possible D gene TRBD1, 5 bases. From germline, CDR1 is SGHRS and CDR2 YFSETQ. The CDR3 covers 14 residues. V lost 2 bases and J 3 bases, leaving 12 bases between the germline ends. CDR3 sequence reads: CASSLDRENYEQYF. CDR3 coding DNA: TGCGCCAGCAGCTTAGACAGAGAAAACTACGAGCAGTACTTC.

The chain has TRBV7-2 and TRBJ1-1; unclear D gene. The CDR3 length is 14 residues. Germline values: CDR1 SGHTA, CDR2 FQGNSA. The V and J ends lost 1 base and 1 base respectively, with 7 bases between them. The CDR3 loop reads CASSLGTTNTEAFF. DNA of the CDR3: TGTGCCAGCAGCTTAGGGACGACGAACACTGAAGCTTTCTTT.

This sequence joins TRBV2 and TRBJ1-1; unclear D gene. Germline V gene sequence: CDR1 SNHLY, CDR2 FYNNEI. V was trimmed by 9 bases and J by 4 bases, leaving 18 bases between them. This CDR3 region has 14 residues. The CDR3 DNA is TGTGCCAGTTTCTTGACGGAAGAGAGCACTGAAGCTTTCTTT. Amino acid sequence: CASFLTEESTEAFF. Full variable domain (missing parts from reference TRBV2 and TRBJ1-1): EPEVTQTPSHQVTQMGQEVILRCVPISNHLYFYWYRQILGQKVEFLVSFYNNEISEKSEIFDDQFSVERPDGSNFTLKIRSTKLEDSAMYFCASFLTEESTEAFFGQGTRLTVV.

J is TRBJ2-1 and V is TRBV10-2; D might be TRBD2 (7 bases). This CDR3 has 14 amino acids. Germline lookup yields CDR1 WSHSY and CDR2 SAAADI. V was clipped by 7 bases and J by 1 base, with 11 bases between them. The CDR3 here is CASTKGGSYNEQFF. CDR3 DNA: TGCGCCAGCACCAAGGGGGGGTCCTACAATGAGCAGTTCTTC.

This clone was detected only once. CDR3 nucleotide sequence: TGTGCCAGCAGCGCCTGGGACGGGACGGGGGTCTTGACCCAGTACTTC. Translation gives CASSAWDGTGVLTQYF. The rearrangement uses TRBV9 and TRBJ2-5; TRBD2 is a possible D gene (6 bases). There are 16 residues in the CDR3. V lost 3 bases and J lost 7, with 22 bases in between. Germline CDR1 is SGDLS and CDR2 is YYNGEE.

The V and J genes are TRBV7-8 and TRBJ2-7; D unresolved. This CDR3 is built from 13 residues. From germline, CDR1 is SGHVS and CDR2 FQNEAQ. Between the trimmed V and J ends, which lost 5 bases and 6 bases, there was a span of 14 bases. The CDR3, as DNA: TGTGCCAGCAGCCCAAGCTGGGGTCGCGAGCAGTACTTC. Protein product: CASSPSWGREQYF.

This clone was seen more than once but under ten times. The sample has other DNA sequences that encode this CDR3 too. This chain uses TRBV5-1 with TRBJ2-1; 11 bases fit TRBD2. With V trimmed by 4 bases and J by 7 bases, 7 bases remained unmatched. The length of the CDR3 is 15 residues. Germline-derived CDR1 and CDR2 are SGHRS and YFSETQ. DNA of the CDR3: TGCGCCAGCAGCCTCCTAGCGGGAGGAGCTAATGAGCAGTTCTTC. Translating it yields CASSLLAGGANEQFF.

This clone has at least ten counts. J is TRBJ2-7 and V is TRBV11-3, with D perhaps being TRBD1 or TRBD2 (5 bases each). Germline CDR1 and CDR2: SGHNT and YENEEA. The ends were cut back, 7 bases at V and 4 bases at J, with 11 bases in the middle. The CDR3 covers 12 residues. The CDR3 DNA reads TGTGCCAGCACGACGGGGCTTTACGAGCAGTACTTC. Translated: CASTTGLYEQYF.

DNA for the CDR3: TGTGCCAGCAGCACTCAGTGGTACACTGAAGCTTTCTTT. Protein: CASSTQWYTEAFF. The chain is built from TRBV28 and TRBJ1-1; D not certain. The CDR3 consists of 13 residues. Germline assignment: CDR1 MDHEN and CDR2 SYDVKM. The ends were cut back, 6 bases at V and 3 bases at J, with 11 bases in the middle.

This clone was counted a single time. This chain links TRBV11-3 with TRBJ2-1; unclear D gene. The germline CDR1 and CDR2 sequences are SGHNT and YENEEA. Trimming took 5 bases from V and 0 from J, leaving 14 bases between them. The CDR3 has 16 amino acids. CDR3 protein: CASSEMTTDSYNEQFF. CDR3 sequence (DNA): TGTGCCAGCAGCGAAATGACAACCGACTCCTACAATGAGCAGTTCTTC.

The V and J genes are TRBV25-1 and TRBJ2-1; TRBD2 agrees at 8 bases. The CDR3 loop spans 15 amino acids. From germline, CDR1 is MGHDK and CDR2 SYGVNS. V lost 1 base to trimming and J lost 5 bases; unmatched junction nucleotides: 4. CDR3 in amino acids: CASSEWGSGDNEQFF. CDR3 DNA: TGTGCCAGCAGTGAATGGGGTAGCGGGGACAATGAGCAGTTCTTC.

The J gene is TRBJ1-3, the V gene TRBV5-6; the D is unclear. The length of the CDR3 is 14 residues. Germline CDR1 and CDR2: SGHDT and YYEEEE. The V end was cut by 2 bases, the J end by 2 bases, with 8 bases between. The CDR3 region has the DNA TGTGCCAGCAGCTTAAGAGGTCCTGGAAACACCATATATTTT. It encodes CASSLRGPGNTIYF. The entire variable domain, with the rest obtained from reference TRBV5-6 and TRBJ1-3, is as follows: DAGVTQSPTHLIKTRGQQVTLRCSPKSGHDTVSWYQQALGQGPQFIFQYYEEEERQRGNFPDRFSGHQFPNYSSELNVNALLLGDSALYLCASSLRGPGNTIYFGEGSWLTVV.

This rearrangement joins TRBV19 to TRBJ2-5; TRBD1 is a possible D gene (5 bases). V lost 7 bases to trimming and J lost 0 bases, with 12 bases between them. The CDR3 covers 14 residues. CDR1 LNHDA and CDR2 SQIVND come from the germline V gene (reference sequence). CDR3 residues: CASKEQAYQETQYF. The CDR3 coding sequence is TGTGCCAGTAAAGAACAGGCGTACCAAGAGACCCAGTACTTC.

The chain is built from TRBV7-9 and TRBJ1-2, with D possibly matching TRBD1 (5 bases). The CDR3 spans 14 residues. Trimming removed 3 bases from V and 3 bases from J, with 11 bases in between. The V gene's germline CDR1 is SEHNR and CDR2 FQNEAQ (reference sequence). The CDR3 reads CASSFPQGDYGYTF. In nucleotides, the CDR3 is TGTGCCAGCAGCTTCCCCCAGGGCGACTATGGCTACACCTTC.

Concerning this clone: The junction departs from germline at one end; a sequencing error may be responsible. Other DNA sequences from this sample encode an identical CDR3 as well. The rearrangement joins TRBV10-3 to TRBJ1-5; maybe TRBD1 (6 bases). Germline V gene sequence: CDR1 ENHRY, CDR2 SYGVKD. The CDR3 sequence is 13 residues long. The CDR3 DNA reads as TGTGCCATCAGTGAGGAACAGGGTCGGCCCCAACATTTT. It translates to CAISEEQGRPQHF.

The rearrangement links TRBV18 to TRBJ1-4; D is uncertain. With 0 bases removed from V and 5 bases from J, the gap between germline ends came to 10 bases. Germline CDR1 KGHSH, CDR2 LQKENI. This CDR3 spans 15 amino acids. This CDR3 reads CASSPPGQHNEKLFF. In DNA, the CDR3 is TGTGCCAGCTCACCACCGGGTCAGCACAATGAAAAACTGTTTTTT.

This clone was counted a single time. The genes are TRBV6-5 and TRBJ2-3; D unclear. This CDR3 spans 16 amino acids. Germline CDR1 MNHEY, CDR2 SVGAGI. V lost 0 bases, J lost 2 bases, and 12 bases lay in between. This CDR3 reads CASSYSISRITDTQYF. The CDR3, as DNA: TGTGCCAGCAGTTACTCGATTTCCAGGATCACAGATACGCAGTATTTT.

J is TRBJ1-4 and V is TRBV5-1; 10 positions match TRBD1. The CDR3 extends over 15 amino acids. J was trimmed by 5 bases and V by 4 bases; bases with no gene match: 5. Germline CDR1 is SGHRS and CDR2 is YFSETQ. CDR3 sequence (DNA): TGCGCCAGCAGCCACGGACAGGGGGGGAATGAAAAACTGTTTTTT. It is translated as CASSHGQGGNEKLFF.

This clone was seen once. The chain uses TRBV28 and TRBJ2-7, with TRBD2 identical over 9 bases. The CDR3 has 14 amino acids. The trim removed 7 bases at V and 4 bases at J, leaving 8 bases unmatched. Per the germline V gene, CDR1 is MDHEN and CDR2 is SYDVKM. CDR3 sequence reads: CASTLGLAGYEQYF. CDR3 DNA sequence: TGTGCCAGCACTCTTGGGCTAGCGGGATACGAGCAGTACTTC.

This clone was seen once. This sequence joins TRBV7-9 and TRBJ2-2; 11 bases are a match to TRBD2. This CDR3 is built from 18 residues. V was pared by 6 bases and J by 8 bases, with 17 bases of the junction left unmatched. In germline, CDR1 is SEHNR, CDR2 FQNEAQ (reference sequence). CDR3 sequence reads: CASRPRTSGQTLTGELFF. The CDR3 DNA follows: TGTGCCAGCAGACCCAGGACTAGCGGGCAAACCCTTACGGGGGAGCTGTTTTTT.

The gene calls are TRBV9 and TRBJ1-2; D is unclear. The V gene lost 3 bases and the J gene lost 4 bases, with 13 bases spanning the gap. From germline, CDR1 is SGDLS and CDR2 YYNGEE. This CDR3 contains 14 residues. The CDR3 loop reads CASSARQDFYGYTF. In nucleotides, the CDR3 is TGTGCCAGCAGCGCCAGACAAGACTTCTATGGCTACACCTTC.

This clone was observed once. The sample holds other DNA sequences that translate to the same CDR3. The chain employs TRBV28 and TRBJ1-2; 10 bases match TRBD1. The germline CDR1 and CDR2 sequences are MDHEN and SYDVKM. J lost 3 bases, V lost 6 bases, and 4 bases had no gene match. There are 14 residues in the CDR3. The DNA of the CDR3 is TGTGCCAGCAGCTCTGGACAGGGGGACTATGGCTACACCTTC. Its translation: CASSSGQGDYGYTF.

CDR3 nucleotides: TGTGCCAGCAGTGAAGGCGTTCTGAGCAATCAGCCCCAGCATTTT. It encodes CASSEGVLSNQPQHF. The V gene is TRBV6-1, the J gene TRBJ1-5; no clear D. This CDR3 contains 15 residues. V was cut by 1 base and J by 1 base, with 8 bases left in between. Germline V gives CDR1 MNHNS, CDR2 SASEGT.

The J gene is TRBJ2-7, the V gene TRBV6-5; D is ambiguous. The CDR3 runs 11 residues. Per germline, CDR1 MNHEY and CDR2 SVGAGI. Trimming removed 2 bases at V and 7 bases at J, with 6 bases between. In DNA, the CDR3 is TGTGCCAGCAGTTACGGAACGGAGCAGTACTTC. Its translation: CASSYGTEQYF.